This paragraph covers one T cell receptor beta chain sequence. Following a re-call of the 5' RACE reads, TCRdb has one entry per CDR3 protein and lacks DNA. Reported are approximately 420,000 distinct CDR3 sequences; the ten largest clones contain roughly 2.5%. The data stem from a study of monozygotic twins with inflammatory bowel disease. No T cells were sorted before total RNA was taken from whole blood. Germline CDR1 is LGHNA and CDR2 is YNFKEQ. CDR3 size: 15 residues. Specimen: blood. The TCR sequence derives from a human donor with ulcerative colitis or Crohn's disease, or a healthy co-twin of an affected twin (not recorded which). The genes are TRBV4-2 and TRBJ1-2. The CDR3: CASSQDGLANYGYTF.